A single sample gave rise to the 13 T cell receptor beta chains below, sequenced in a study of blood T cell repertoires in COVID-19 (dated by TCRdb to 2018 to 2021). The library was prepared using the immunoSEQ multiplex PCR assay. TCRdb holds this immuneACCESS table with in-frame rearrangements only. Some clones are missing; in checked studies, unresolved V genes explain under half, and the rest has no known cause. This sample holds under 100,000 clones; about nine tenths were observed only once. The top ten clonotypes cover more than 4.5% of the sample. The specimen sequenced was peripheral blood. Every receptor here comes from a man between 60 and 70 years old with COVID-19, enrolled during active disease.

This clone was detected only once. J is TRBJ2-1 and V is TRBV4-3, with TRBD1 matching over 8 bases. The CDR3 is 16 amino acids. After removal of 4 bases from V and 5 bases from J, the junction contained 10 bases not matched to a gene. Germline V lookup: CDR1 LGHNA, CDR2 YSLEER. The CDR3 region is CASSLFIGQGNNEQFF. In DNA, the CDR3 is TGCGCCAGCAGCCTCTTCATAGGACAGGGAAACAATGAGCAGTTCTTC.

This clone is a singleton in its sample. This chain connects TRBV2 to TRBJ2-3; 10 nucleotides agree with TRBD1. CDR3 size: 14 residues. CDR1 is SNHLY and CDR2 is FYNNEI in the germline V gene. V lost 4 bases to trimming and J lost 4 bases; unmatched junction nucleotides: 2. DNA for the CDR3: TGTGCCAGCAGTGGGGGGACAGGGGCAGATACGCAGTATTTT. As protein: CASSGGTGADTQYF.

The chain employs TRBV7-2 and TRBJ1-1, with 8 bases matching TRBD1. The CDR3 contains 14 residues. CDR1 is SGHTA, CDR2 FQGNSA, per germline. Trimming removed 3 bases from V and 1 base from J; junction bases left unmatched: 1. CDR3 sequence (DNA): TGTGCCAGCAGCTTGGGACAGGAGAACACTGAAGCTTTCTTT. Its translation is CASSLGQENTEAFF.

For the CDR3, the DNA is TGTGCCAGCAGGCTAAGGAGCGGGAGTAACACAGATACGCAGTATTTT. Translation: CASRLRSGSNTDTQYF. This sequence joins TRBV3-1 (or the pseudogene TRBV3-2) and TRBJ2-3; TRBD2 aligns across 8 bases. CDR1 and CDR2 (germline): LGHDT, YNNKEL (reference sequence). With 6 bases clipped from V and 2 bases from J, the junction kept 10 bases outside the gene matches. The CDR3 sequence is 16 residues long.

The V and J genes are TRBV30 and TRBJ1-1; D uncertain. This CDR3 region has 16 residues. Per the germline V gene, CDR1 is GTSNPN and CDR2 is SVGIG (reference sequence). The germline V and J ends were trimmed by 0 bases and 1 base, with 15 bases remaining between them. CDR3 sequence (DNA): TGTGCCTGGAGTGTAAAGCTATGGCGGAAGAACACTGAAGCTTTCTTT. Translating it yields CAWSVKLWRKNTEAFF.

The chain recombines TRBV10-2 with TRBJ2-5; D unclear. The germline V gene encodes CDR1 WSHSY and CDR2 SAAADI. The CDR3 spans 14 residues. V lost 1 base and J lost 5, with 11 bases in between. CDR3 DNA sequence: TGCGCCAGCAGTGAGTTGTCCCGGCGGGAGACCCAGTACTTC. Translation: CASSELSRRETQYF.

The chain is built from TRBV30 and TRBJ2-5, with unresolved D. With 2 bases removed from V and 0 bases from J, the gap between germline ends came to 4 bases. Germline CDR1 reads GTSNPN; CDR2 reads SVGIG (reference sequence). CDR3 length: 12 amino acids. The CDR3 sequence is CAWSRDQETQYF. In DNA form, the CDR3 reads TGTGCCTGGAGTCGGGACCAAGAGACCCAGTACTTC.

This sequence joins TRBV24-1 and TRBJ2-6; D perhaps matches TRBD1 (6 bases). Trimming pared 5 bases from V and 4 bases from J, leaving 17 bases between. The CDR3 totals 17 residues. Germline loops: CDR1 KGHDR, CDR2 SFDVKD. The CDR3: CATSGTGHPSGANVLTF. CDR3 nucleotide sequence: TGTGCCACCAGTGGAACAGGGCATCCCAGCGGGGCCAACGTCCTGACTTTC.

This clone was counted a single time. V usage is TRBV6-5 and J usage is TRBJ2-1; TRBD2 aligns across 11 bases. CDR3 length equals 12 residues. Trimming cost V 5 bases and J 15 bases; bases outside gene matches: 6. Germline V gene sequence: CDR1 MNHEY, CDR2 SVGAGI. The DNA of the CDR3 is TGTGCCAGCAGTCCTAGCGGGAGGCCTAGGTTCTTC. Protein sequence: CASSPSGRPRFF.

This clone was seen only a few times. The genes are TRBV5-5 and TRBJ2-3; tentatively, D is TRBD2 (5 bases). The CDR3 totals 13 residues. Germline values: CDR1 SGHKS, CDR2 YYEKEE (reference sequence). Between the trimmed V and J ends, which lost 2 bases and 2 bases, there was a span of 6 bases. DNA for the CDR3: TGTGCCAGCAGCTTTAGCGACACAGATACGCAGTATTTT. Its translation is CASSFSDTDTQYF.

A single count supports this clone. The V call is TRBV19, the J call TRBJ1-2, with D unclear. CDR3 size: 12 residues. Germline V CDR1 and CDR2: LNHDA, SQIVND (reference sequence). The V gene lost 3 bases and the J gene lost 8 bases, with 10 bases spanning the gap. The CDR3 bases are TGTGCCAGTAGTATCTGGGCCCGGGGCTACACCTTC. Protein product: CASSIWARGYTF.

This CDR3 is CASSLGGGGNPYEQYF. CDR3 coding DNA: TGTGCCAGCAGCTTAGGAGGGGGAGGGAACCCCTACGAGCAGTACTTC. The chain employs TRBV7-2 and TRBJ2-7; D is perhaps TRBD2 (7 bases). The CDR3 has 16 residues. Germline V CDR1 and CDR2: SGHTA, FQGNSA. The V and J ends lost 1 base and 2 bases respectively, with 15 bases between them.

The chain uses TRBV5-4 and TRBJ2-2, with TRBD2 matching 14 bases. The germline CDR1 and CDR2 sequences are SGHNT and YYREEE (reference sequence). CDR3 length: 17 residues. J lost 2 bases, V lost 4 bases, and 4 bases had no gene match. In DNA, the CDR3 is TGTGCCAGCAGCGGGGGACTAGCGGGAGTTAACACCGGGGAGCTGTTTTTT. Encoded protein: CASSGGLAGVNTGELFF.